This T cell receptor (beta chain) was recovered during a study of T-cell memory formation after mild COVID-19. The study's findings and limits: Pre-infection memory harbored some responding clones, suggesting cross-reactive memory joined. Researchers report contracting CD4+ clones mostly in CM and EM, with CD8+ clones in EMRA.

TCRdb re-called the 5' RACE reads with MiXCR, one entry per CDR3 protein. The sample yields 550,000 to 700,000 distinct CDR3 sequences, around 15% seen once. CDR1 is ENHRY, CDR2 SYGVKD, per germline. The length of the CDR3 is 13 residues. With respect to this clonotype: What it binds is not known. At one boundary the junction diverges from the germline segment, which might be a read error.

The sequence came from an adult woman who had mild COVID-19 (a few samples of this study predate the infection). Cell type and time point are not known. The V and J genes are TRBV10-3 and TRBJ1-5, with 8 positions matching TRBD1. Sequencing input: PBMCs or a T cell subset sorted from them (not recorded which). DNA of the CDR3: TGTGCCATCAGTAAGACAGGGGATGAGCCCAAGCATTTT. This codes for CAISKTGDEPKHF.